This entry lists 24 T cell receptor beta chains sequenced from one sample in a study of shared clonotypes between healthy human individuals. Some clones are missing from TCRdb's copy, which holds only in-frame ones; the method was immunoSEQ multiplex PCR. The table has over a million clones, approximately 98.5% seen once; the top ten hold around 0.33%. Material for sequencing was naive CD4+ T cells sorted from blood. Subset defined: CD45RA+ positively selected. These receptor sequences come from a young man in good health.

CDR3 sequence (DNA): TGTGCCAGCGGACCGACGACTAGCGGGAGAGGCGAGCAGTACTTC. This codes for CASGPTTSGRGEQYF. The rearrangement links TRBV25-1 to TRBJ2-7, with 12 bases fitting TRBD2. V was clipped by 8 bases and J by 6 bases; unmatched bases: 11. The V gene's germline CDR1 is MGHDK and CDR2 SYGVNS. The CDR3 has 15 residues.

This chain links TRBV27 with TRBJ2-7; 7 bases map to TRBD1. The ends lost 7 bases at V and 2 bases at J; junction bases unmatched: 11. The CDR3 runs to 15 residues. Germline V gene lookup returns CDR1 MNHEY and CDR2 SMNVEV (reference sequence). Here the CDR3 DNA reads TGTGCCAGCAAAAGGGACAGTGGAGGCCCCTACGAGCAGTACTTC. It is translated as CASKRDSGGPYEQYF.

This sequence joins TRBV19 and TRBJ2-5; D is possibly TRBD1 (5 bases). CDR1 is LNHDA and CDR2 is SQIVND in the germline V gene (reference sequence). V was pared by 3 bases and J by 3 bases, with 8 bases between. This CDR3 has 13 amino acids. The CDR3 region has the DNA TGTGCCAGTAGTATTAACAGGAAAGAGACCCAGTACTTC. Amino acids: CASSINRKETQYF.

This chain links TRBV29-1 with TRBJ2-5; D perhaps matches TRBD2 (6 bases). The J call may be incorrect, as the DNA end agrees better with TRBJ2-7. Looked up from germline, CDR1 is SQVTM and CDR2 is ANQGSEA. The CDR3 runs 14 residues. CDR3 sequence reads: CSVGRDGKYYEQYF. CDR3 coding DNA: TGCAGCGTTGGGAGGGACGGCAAGTACTACGAGCAGTACTTC.

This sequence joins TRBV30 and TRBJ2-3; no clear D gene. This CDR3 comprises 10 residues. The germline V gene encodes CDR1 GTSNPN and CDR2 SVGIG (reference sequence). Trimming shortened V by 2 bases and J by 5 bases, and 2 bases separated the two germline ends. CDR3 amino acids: CAWSLDTQYF. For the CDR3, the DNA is TGTGCCTGGAGTCTAGATACGCAGTATTTT.

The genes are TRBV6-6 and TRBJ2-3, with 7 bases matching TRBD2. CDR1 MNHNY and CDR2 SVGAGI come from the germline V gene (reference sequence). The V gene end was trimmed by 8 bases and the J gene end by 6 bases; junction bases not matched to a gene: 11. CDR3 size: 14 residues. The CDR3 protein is CASGPGTTQDTQYF. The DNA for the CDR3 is TGTGCCAGCGGCCCCGGGACTACTCAGGATACGCAGTATTTT.

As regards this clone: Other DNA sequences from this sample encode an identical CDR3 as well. The CDR3: CATTNTGELFF. In nucleotides, the CDR3 is TGTGCCACCACGAACACCGGGGAGCTGTTTTTT. The chain links TRBV2 to TRBJ2-2; D not certain. The V end lost 10 bases, the J end lost 0 bases, and 3 bases lay between the germline ends. Germline-derived CDR1 and CDR2 are SNHLY and FYNNEI. The CDR3 totals 11 residues.

CDR3 DNA sequence: TGTGCCAGCAGCCCGACTCCGAGCAGCAGCAATCAGCCCCAGCATTTT. Protein product: CASSPTPSSSNQPQHF. The rearrangement joins TRBV5-4 to TRBJ1-5, with unresolved D. Germline loops: CDR1 SGHNT, CDR2 YYREEE (reference sequence). V lost 4 bases, J lost 1 base, and 15 bases lay in between. This CDR3 has 16 amino acids.

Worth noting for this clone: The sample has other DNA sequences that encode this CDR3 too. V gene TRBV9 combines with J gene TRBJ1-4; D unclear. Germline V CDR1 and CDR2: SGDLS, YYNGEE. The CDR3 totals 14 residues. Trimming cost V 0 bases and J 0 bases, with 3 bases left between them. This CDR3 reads CASSVAATNEKLFF. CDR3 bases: TGTGCCAGCAGCGTAGCCGCAACTAATGAAAAACTGTTTTTT.

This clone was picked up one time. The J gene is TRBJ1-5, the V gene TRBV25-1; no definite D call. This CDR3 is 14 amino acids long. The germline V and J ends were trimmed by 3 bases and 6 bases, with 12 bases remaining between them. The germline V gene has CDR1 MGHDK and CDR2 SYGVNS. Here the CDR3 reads CASSESGVGQPQHF. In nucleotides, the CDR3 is TGTGCCAGCAGTGAGTCCGGGGTCGGTCAGCCCCAGCATTTT.

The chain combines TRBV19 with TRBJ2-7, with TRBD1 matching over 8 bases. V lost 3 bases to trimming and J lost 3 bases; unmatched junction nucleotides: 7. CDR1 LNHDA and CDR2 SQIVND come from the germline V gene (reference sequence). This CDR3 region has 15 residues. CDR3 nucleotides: TGTGCCAGTAGTATTGTCGGGACAGGACTCTACGAGCAGTACTTC. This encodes CASSIVGTGLYEQYF.

The CDR3: CASSPIIPNTEAFF. CDR3 in DNA: TGTGCCAGCAGTCCCATCATACCTAACACTGAAGCTTTCTTT. The J gene is TRBJ1-1, the V gene TRBV27; D gene uncertain. The CDR3 loop spans 14 amino acids. Germline V gives CDR1 MNHEY, CDR2 SMNVEV (reference sequence). V was clipped by 5 bases and J by 2 bases, with 12 bases between them.

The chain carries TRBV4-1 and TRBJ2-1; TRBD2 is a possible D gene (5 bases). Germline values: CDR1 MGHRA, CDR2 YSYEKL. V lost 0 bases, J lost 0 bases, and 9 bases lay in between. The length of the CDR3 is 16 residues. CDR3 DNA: TGCGCCAGCAGCCAAGATCCAGCGGTCTCCTACAATGAGCAGTTCTTC. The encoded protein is CASSQDPAVSYNEQFF.

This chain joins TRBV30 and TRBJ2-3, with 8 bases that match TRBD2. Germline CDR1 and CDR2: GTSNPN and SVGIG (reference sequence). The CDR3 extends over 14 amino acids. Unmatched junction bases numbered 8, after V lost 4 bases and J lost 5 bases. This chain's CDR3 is CAWTPLGRGDTQYF. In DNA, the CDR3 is TGTGCCTGGACCCCCCTCGGGAGGGGAGATACGCAGTATTTT.

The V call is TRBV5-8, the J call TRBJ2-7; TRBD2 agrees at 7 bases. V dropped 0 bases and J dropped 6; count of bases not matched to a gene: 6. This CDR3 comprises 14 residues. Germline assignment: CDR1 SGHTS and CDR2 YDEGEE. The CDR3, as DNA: TGTGCCAGCAGCTTGGTTTCGGGAGGCGGCGAGCAGTACTTC. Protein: CASSLVSGGGEQYF.

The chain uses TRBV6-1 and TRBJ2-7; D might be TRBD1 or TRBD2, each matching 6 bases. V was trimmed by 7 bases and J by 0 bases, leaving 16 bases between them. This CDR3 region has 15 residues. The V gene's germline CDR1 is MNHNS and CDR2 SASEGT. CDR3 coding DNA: TGTGCCAGCACCACAGGGACTTCAAGCTCCTACGAGCAGTACTTC. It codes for CASTTGTSSSYEQYF.

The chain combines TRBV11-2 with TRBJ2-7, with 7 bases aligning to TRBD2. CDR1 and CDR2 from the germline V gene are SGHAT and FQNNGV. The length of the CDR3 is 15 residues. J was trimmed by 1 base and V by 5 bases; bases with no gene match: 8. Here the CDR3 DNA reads TGTGCCAGCAGCCCGGGGAGGGGTTATTCCTACGAGCAGTACTTC. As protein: CASSPGRGYSYEQYF.

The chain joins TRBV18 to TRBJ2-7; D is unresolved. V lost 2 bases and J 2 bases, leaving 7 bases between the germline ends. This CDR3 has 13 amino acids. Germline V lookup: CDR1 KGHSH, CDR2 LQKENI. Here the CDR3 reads CASSPGIAYEQYF. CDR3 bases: TGTGCCAGCTCACCAGGTATAGCCTACGAGCAGTACTTC.

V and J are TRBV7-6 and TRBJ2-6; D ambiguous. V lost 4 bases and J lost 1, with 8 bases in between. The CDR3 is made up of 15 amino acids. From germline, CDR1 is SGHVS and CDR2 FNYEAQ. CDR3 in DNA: TGTGCCAGCAGCTCAACAACTTCTGGGGCCAACGTCCTGACTTTC. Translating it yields CASSSTTSGANVLTF.

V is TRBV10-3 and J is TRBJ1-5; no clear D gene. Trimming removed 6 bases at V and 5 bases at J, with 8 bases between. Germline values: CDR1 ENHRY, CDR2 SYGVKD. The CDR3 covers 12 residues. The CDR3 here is CAISEVDQPQHF. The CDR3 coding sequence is TGTGCCATCAGCGAGGTAGATCAGCCCCAGCATTTT.

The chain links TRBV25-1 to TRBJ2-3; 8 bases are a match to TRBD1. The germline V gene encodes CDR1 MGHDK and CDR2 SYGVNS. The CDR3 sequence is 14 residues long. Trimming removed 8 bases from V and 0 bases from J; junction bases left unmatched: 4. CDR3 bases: TGTGCCAGCGGCGACAGGGGTAGCACAGATACGCAGTATTTT. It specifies CASGDRGSTDTQYF.

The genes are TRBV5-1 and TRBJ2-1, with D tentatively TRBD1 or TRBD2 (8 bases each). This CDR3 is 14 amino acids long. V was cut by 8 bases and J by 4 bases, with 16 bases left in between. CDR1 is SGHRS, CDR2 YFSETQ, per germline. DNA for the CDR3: TGCGCCAGTTTTAGCGGGACAGGATACAATGAGCAGTTCTTC. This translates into CASFSGTGYNEQFF.

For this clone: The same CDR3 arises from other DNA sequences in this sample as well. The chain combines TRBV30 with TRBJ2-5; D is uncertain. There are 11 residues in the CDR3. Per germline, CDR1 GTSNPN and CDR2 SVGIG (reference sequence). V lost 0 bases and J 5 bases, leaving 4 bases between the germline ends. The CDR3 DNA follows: TGTGCCTGGAGTGTAAAGGAGACCCAGTACTTC. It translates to CAWSVKETQYF. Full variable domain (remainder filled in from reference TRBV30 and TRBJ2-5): SQTIHQWPATLVQPVGSPLSLECTVEGTSNPNLYWYRQAAGRGLQLLFYSVGIGQISSEVPQNLSASRPQDRQFILSSKKLLLSDSGFYLCAWSVKETQYFGPGTRLLVL.

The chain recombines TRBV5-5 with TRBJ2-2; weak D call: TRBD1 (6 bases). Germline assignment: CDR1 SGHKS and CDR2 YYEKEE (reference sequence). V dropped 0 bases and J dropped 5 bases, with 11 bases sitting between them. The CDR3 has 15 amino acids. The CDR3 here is CASSLGNRETGELFF. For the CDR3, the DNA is TGTGCCAGCAGCTTGGGAAACAGGGAAACCGGGGAGCTGTTTTTT.